This TCR beta chain was recorded in a study of CD8 T cells in ankylosing spondylitis. V shed 2 bases, J shed 5 bases, and the junction held 5 bases outside the gene matches. CDR1 and CDR2 from the germline V gene are MNHEY and SVGAGI. This CDR3 has 16 residues. TCRdb reprocessed the 5' RACE reads via MiXCR and lists one record per CDR3 protein. The sample carries around 130,000 distinct CDR3 sequences, approximately 10% recorded once. The source material was blood, either unsorted or a sorted T cell fraction (not recorded which). The genes are TRBV6-5 and TRBJ1-4, with 10 bases aligning to TRBD1. This clonotype originated in a male donor with ankylosing spondylitis or in good health (not recorded which). This CDR3 reads CASSYPPGQGNEKLFF. In DNA form, the CDR3 reads TGTGCCAGCAGTTACCCACCGGGACAGGGGAATGAAAAACTGTTTTTT.